This T cell receptor beta chain was documented in a study of T-cell reconstitution after alpha-beta-depleted transplantation in children. Unique molecular identifiers were used to barcode this TCRbeta library. TCRdb independently ran MiXCR on the PCR reads; one entry per CDR3 protein. Found here are roughly 200,000 distinct CDR3 sequences, about 6.4% of them singletons; the top ten hold approximately 3%. CDR3 length: 14 amino acids. The V gene's germline CDR1 is SGHRS and CDR2 YFSETQ. V lost 0 bases and J lost 4, with 7 bases in between. This clonotype was recorded at least ten times. The source is a human donor who donated a stem cell graft to a child with Wiskott-Aldrich syndrome. The specimen comprised PBMCs from the stem cell graft donor, sampled from the stem cell graft. This sequence joins TRBV5-1 and TRBJ1-4, with D possibly matching TRBD1 (5 bases). The CDR3 sequence is CASSLERGNEKLFF. CDR3 nucleotides: TGCGCCAGCAGCTTGGAGAGGGGTAATGAAAAACTGTTTTTT.